The 18 T cell receptor beta chains below were found in one sample sequenced in a study of T cell responses to AZD1222 COVID-19 vaccine. Libraries were prepared by immunoSEQ multiplex PCR; TCRdb keeps only in-frame clonotypes and omits some of them. Of 83,000 or so clones listed, about 82% are singletons. The input for sequencing was peripheral blood, taken on day 0 of AZD1222 vaccination. The receptors were sampled from an adult in good health.

J is TRBJ2-3 and V is TRBV7-2; TRBD1 matches at 7 bases. CDR3 length: 16 amino acids. J gave up 6 bases and V 3 bases, and 12 bases lay outside the gene matches. The germline V gene has CDR1 SGHTA and CDR2 FQGNSA. The CDR3 coding sequence is TGTGCCAGCAGCTTGACAGGGAAAACGATAGGGGATACGCAGTATTTT. Its translation is CASSLTGKTIGDTQYF.

The chain couples TRBV20-1 to TRBJ1-1; TRBD1 might be the D (6 bases). V was clipped by 3 bases and J by 0 bases, with 11 bases between them. Germline V CDR1 and CDR2: DFQATT, SNEGSKA (reference sequence). The CDR3 loop spans 14 amino acids. For the CDR3, the DNA is TGCAGTGCTAGTAGGGGGACGATGAACACTGAAGCTTTCTTT. Its translation is CSASRGTMNTEAFF.

The chain couples TRBV5-8 to TRBJ2-7; TRBD2 matches 10 bases. J lost 1 base, V lost 4 bases, and 5 bases had no gene match. Germline V gives CDR1 SGHTS, CDR2 YDEGEE. The CDR3 consists of 15 residues. The CDR3, as DNA: TGTGCCAGCAGCACAACTAGCGGGGCTTCCTACGAGCAGTACTTC. As protein: CASSTTSGASYEQYF.

The CDR3 region has the DNA TGTGCCAGCAGCGAGACCGGGGAGCTGTTTTTT. This translates into CASSETGELFF. The genes are TRBV6-6 and TRBJ2-2; the D is unclear. The CDR3 is made up of 11 amino acids. V gave up 6 bases and J gave up 5 bases, with 4 bases separating them. Germline CDR1 reads MNHNY; CDR2 reads SVGAGI (reference sequence).

This clone was observed a single time. The V gene is TRBV27, the J gene TRBJ2-3, with TRBD2 identical over 11 bases. V was pared by 10 bases and J by 8 bases, with 11 bases of the junction left unmatched. The CDR3 length is 14 residues. The germline V gene has CDR1 MNHEY and CDR2 SMNVEV (reference sequence). The CDR3 DNA reads as TGTGCCACCAAGACTAGCGGGGCCCTGGGTACGCAGTATTTT. Protein product: CATKTSGALGTQYF.

J is TRBJ1-2 and V is TRBV5-1; D is perhaps TRBD1 (5 bases). This CDR3 contains 16 residues. Germline CDR1 SGHRS, CDR2 YFSETQ. V was shortened by 5 bases and J by 6 bases, with 23 bases between the two germline ends. The chain's CDR3 is CASSAGASSAADGYTF. Written as DNA, the CDR3 is TGCGCCAGCAGTGCCGGGGCCAGCTCGGCGGCGGATGGCTACACCTTC.

V usage is TRBV7-5 and J usage is TRBJ1-5; the table calls TRBD1, which could not be checked here. TRBV7-5 is designated a pseudogene. The CDR3 contains 15 residues. The chain's CDR3 is CARSLNRAGGQPQHF. The CDR3 DNA follows: TGTGCCAGAAGCCTTAACAGGGCAGGGGGTCAGCCCCAGCATTTT.

V and J are TRBV3-1 (or the pseudogene TRBV3-2) and TRBJ1-2; 9 bases are shared with TRBD1. The CDR3 loop spans 16 amino acids. From germline, CDR1 is LGHDT and CDR2 YNNKEL (reference sequence). The V and J ends lost 4 bases and 6 bases, in that order; junction bases with no gene match: 12. The CDR3 is CASSRRDRARSDGYTF. As DNA, the CDR3 is TGTGCCAGCAGCCGACGGGACAGGGCTCGATCGGATGGCTACACCTTC.

V gene TRBV7-9 combines with J gene TRBJ1-2; D might be TRBD1 (5 bases). CDR1 and CDR2 (germline): SEHNR, FQNEAQ (reference sequence). This CDR3 spans 17 amino acids. V was cut by 1 base and J by 3 bases, with 18 bases left in between. CDR3 coding DNA: TGTGCCAGCAGCTTAGTCGGACCACAGGCCACCTACTATGGCTACACCTTC. Its protein product is CASSLVGPQATYYGYTF.

The genes are TRBV7-8 and TRBJ2-5; D is possibly TRBD1 (6 bases). The CDR3 runs 14 residues. The germline V and J ends were trimmed by 3 bases and 1 base, with 9 bases remaining between them. Germline values: CDR1 SGHVS, CDR2 FQNEAQ. The CDR3 sequence is CASSFRGFQETQYF. CDR3 in DNA: TGTGCCAGCAGCTTCAGGGGATTCCAAGAGACCCAGTACTTC.

This clone showed up just once. The CDR3 spells CASSAISGSRGQFF. CDR3 coding DNA: TGTGCCAGCAGTGCTATTAGCGGGAGTAGAGGGCAGTTCTTC. The rearrangement joins TRBV2 to TRBJ2-1; TRBD2 aligns across 9 bases. The CDR3 runs to 14 residues. V shed 4 bases, J shed 12 bases, and the junction held 10 bases outside the gene matches. CDR1 and CDR2 (germline): SNHLY, FYNNEI.

This chain joins TRBV3-1 (or the pseudogene TRBV3-2) and TRBJ2-7; 13 positions agree with TRBD2. Germline-derived CDR1 and CDR2 are LGHDT and YNNKEL (reference sequence). V shed 4 bases, J shed 4 bases, and the junction held 13 bases outside the gene matches. This CDR3 spans 18 amino acids. The CDR3 region has the DNA TGTGCCAGCAGCCTTCTAACTAGCGGGAGGGCCCCGGTATACGAGCAGTACTTC. Its translation is CASSLLTSGRAPVYEQYF.

The chain couples TRBV4-1 to TRBJ2-1; 7 positions agree with TRBD2. Unmatched junction bases numbered 6, after V lost 1 base and J lost 0 bases. Germline-derived CDR1 and CDR2 are MGHRA and YSYEKL. CDR3 length: 17 residues. The CDR3 sequence is CASSQAGLSSSYNEQFF. In DNA form, the CDR3 reads TGCGCCAGCAGCCAAGCGGGACTATCCAGCTCCTACAATGAGCAGTTCTTC.

The genes are TRBV27 and TRBJ2-3, with D maybe TRBD2 (5 bases). Per the germline V gene, CDR1 is MNHEY and CDR2 is SMNVEV (reference sequence). The CDR3 spans 14 residues. Deletions cut 5 bases from V and 2 bases from J, with 11 bases between. The CDR3, as DNA: TGTGCCAGCAGTCTGAGGACTGCCACAGATACGCAGTATTTT. This codes for CASSLRTATDTQYF.

The CDR3 sequence: CASSKTSGTVFSYEQYF. Written as DNA, the CDR3 is TGTGCCAGTAGTAAAACCTCCGGGACAGTTTTCTCCTACGAGCAGTACTTC. This chain joins TRBV19 and TRBJ2-7, with TRBD1 identical over 7 bases. CDR3 length: 17 residues. The junction had 12 bases not matched to a gene; V was cut back by 4 bases and J by 0 bases. Germline CDR1 and CDR2: LNHDA and SQIVND (reference sequence).

The chain links TRBV5-1 to TRBJ2-7; tentatively, D is TRBD2 (5 bases). Per germline, CDR1 SGHRS and CDR2 YFSETQ. The CDR3 length is 15 residues. Trimming took off 4 bases at V and 4 bases at J, with 18 bases between the two ends. The CDR3 DNA follows: TGCGCCAGCAGCCTGGGTGAGGGTAGTTATTACGAGCAGTACTTC. Amino acid sequence: CASSLGEGSYYEQYF.

This clone came up once. This chain joins TRBV10-3 and TRBJ2-1; either TRBD1 or TRBD2 may fit D (5 bases each). Trimming shortened V by 0 bases and J by 10 bases, and 19 bases separated the two germline ends. The germline gives CDR1 ENHRY, CDR2 SYGVKD. The CDR3 length is 16 residues. DNA for the CDR3: TGTGCCATCAGTGAGTCGACTTGGGACGCCTCTGACGAGCAGTTCTTC. Encoded protein: CAISESTWDASDEQFF.

V is TRBV28 and J is TRBJ1-1; D perhaps matches TRBD1 (5 bases). Germline V CDR1 and CDR2: MDHEN, SYDVKM. The V end was cut by 5 bases, the J end by 10 bases, with 14 bases between. The CDR3 has 12 residues. The CDR3 DNA is TGTGCCAGCAGTCCGGGGGTTAGGGTAGCTTTCTTT. Amino acids: CASSPGVRVAFF.